Shown below are 27 T cell receptor beta chains from a single sample sequenced in a study of T cell changes during pregnancy in multiple sclerosis. Libraries were prepared by immunoSEQ multiplex PCR; TCRdb keeps only in-frame clonotypes and omits some of them. Of about 92,000 clones in the sample, 92% are singletons; the top ten hold about 1.5%. The sample here was peripheral blood, taken in the first trimester of pregnancy. The receptors stem from a female donor with multiple sclerosis, enrolled in a pregnancy study.

The rearrangement links TRBV6-1 to TRBJ2-7; 9 bases are shared with TRBD2. With 6 bases clipped from V and 5 bases from J, the junction kept 11 bases outside the gene matches. Germline V CDR1 and CDR2: MNHNS, SASEGT. The CDR3 has 15 amino acids. The CDR3 DNA is TGTGCCAGCAGGGACCCGGGACTAGCTTCCCACGAGCAGTACTTC. Protein: CASRDPGLASHEQYF.

This chain links TRBV6-6 with TRBJ1-5, with TRBD1 matching over 9 bases. J gave up 5 bases and V 6 bases, and 5 bases lay outside the gene matches. The CDR3 is 14 residues long. Germline CDR1 reads MNHNY; CDR2 reads SVGAGI (reference sequence). CDR3 loop: CASSRDRDDQPQHF. The CDR3 nucleotides read TGTGCCAGCAGCCGGGACAGGGATGATCAGCCCCAGCATTTT.

The CDR3 region has the DNA TGTGCCAGCAGCCCCGGGGGATTGAACACTGAAGCTTTCTTT. Its protein product is CASSPGGLNTEAFF. The chain combines TRBV6-5 with TRBJ1-1; TRBD1 is a possible D gene (5 bases). Germline CDR1 MNHEY, CDR2 SVGAGI. Trimming left V 6 bases short and J 0 bases short, with 11 bases between. The CDR3 sequence is 14 residues long.

The rearrangement joins TRBV30 to TRBJ2-7; 7 positions match TRBD2. The germline V gene encodes CDR1 GTSNPN and CDR2 SVGIG (reference sequence). This CDR3 is 15 amino acids long. V shed 0 bases, J shed 1 base, and the junction held 6 bases outside the gene matches. The CDR3 nucleotides read TGTGCCTGGAGTGTCCTAGGGGAGGGTTCCTACGAGCAGTACTTC. Amino acid sequence: CAWSVLGEGSYEQYF.

The gene calls are TRBV9 and TRBJ2-7, with TRBD1 matching 9 bases. CDR3 length equals 15 residues. The germline V gene encodes CDR1 SGDLS and CDR2 YYNGEE. Germline trimming cut 3 bases from V and 0 bases from J; bases unmatched to any gene: 4. The DNA of the CDR3 is TGTGCCAGCAGCGCGGGGACAGGGAGCTCCTACGAGCAGTACTTC. Translated: CASSAGTGSSYEQYF.

This chain joins TRBV6-6 and TRBJ2-7, with 7 bases identical to TRBD2. The V segment lost 0 bases and the J segment 3 bases; nucleotides outside the gene matches: 2. The CDR3 spans 14 residues. Germline V gene sequence: CDR1 MNHNY, CDR2 SVGAGI (reference sequence). The CDR3 sequence: CASSYSPGGYEQYF. In DNA form, the CDR3 reads TGTGCCAGCAGTTACTCCCCGGGGGGCTACGAGCAGTACTTC.

This clone was picked up a small number of times. The rearrangement links TRBV20-1 to TRBJ2-5; no clear D gene. V lost 3 bases to trimming and J lost 3 bases, with 5 bases between them. The CDR3 loop spans 11 amino acids. Germline V gene data show CDR1 as DFQATT and CDR2 as SNEGSKA (reference sequence). This CDR3 reads CSASEKETQYF. The CDR3 DNA is TGCAGTGCTAGCGAGAAAGAGACCCAGTACTTC.

The gene calls are TRBV2 and TRBJ2-2, with 10 nucleotides matching TRBD2. The CDR3 runs 18 residues. The germline V gene has CDR1 SNHLY and CDR2 FYNNEI. J gave up 2 bases and V 4 bases, and 10 bases lay outside the gene matches. Here the CDR3 reads CASSGGLAIGGNTGELFF. The CDR3 DNA is TGTGCCAGCAGTGGGGGACTAGCGATAGGGGGTAACACCGGGGAGCTGTTTTTT.

The genes are TRBV18 and TRBJ1-4, with D perhaps TRBD1 (5 bases). The CDR3 is 16 amino acids. Germline lookup yields CDR1 KGHSH and CDR2 LQKENI. V lost 3 bases and J lost 5, with 16 bases in between. The CDR3 nucleotides read TGTGCCAGCTCACCCACCGACAGTAGATCGAATGAAAAACTGTTTTTT. Translation gives CASSPTDSRSNEKLFF.

In DNA, the CDR3 is TGTGCCAGCAGTGAAGCGAGGTGGCCTGAAGCTTTCTTT. Translated, it gives CASSEARWPEAFF. This rearrangement joins TRBV6-1 to TRBJ1-1, with D unresolved. There are 13 residues in the CDR3. Trimming cost V 0 bases and J 6 bases, with 8 bases left between them. The germline gives CDR1 MNHNS, CDR2 SASEGT.

The chain couples TRBV11-2 to TRBJ2-3, with 9 bases fitting TRBD1. The CDR3 totals 16 residues. CDR1 and CDR2 from the germline V gene are SGHAT and FQNNGV. V dropped 5 bases and J dropped 4; count of bases not matched to a gene: 10. The CDR3 nucleotides read TGTGCCAGCAGCACCCACAGGGGGCTCTCCCCAGATACGCAGTATTTT. It yields the protein CASSTHRGLSPDTQYF.

V usage is TRBV25-1 and J usage is TRBJ2-7, with 7 positions matching TRBD2. In germline, CDR1 is MGHDK, CDR2 SYGVNS. V lost 3 bases and J lost 6; bases outside the gene matches: 8. CDR3 size: 14 residues. The CDR3 nucleotides are TGTGCCAGCAGTGACTACCGACTAGCTTCCGAGCAGTACTTC. This encodes CASSDYRLASEQYF.

The DNA of the CDR3 is TGTGCCACCAGCAAGGTAGCGGGAGATCACAACCAAGAGACCCAGTACTTC. This codes for CATSKVAGDHNQETQYF. The V call is TRBV15, the J call TRBJ2-5; 9 nucleotides align to TRBD2. The germline gives CDR1 LNHNV, CDR2 YYDKDF (reference sequence). J was trimmed by 0 bases and V by 4 bases; bases with no gene match: 9. The CDR3 runs 17 residues. The variable domain in full, completed from reference TRBV15 and TRBJ2-5, reads DAMVIQNPRYQVTQFGKPVTLSCSQTLNHNVMYWYQQKSSQAPKLLFHYYDKDFNNEADTPDNFQSRRPNTSFCFLDIRSPGLGDTAMYLCATSKVAGDHNQETQYFGPGTRLLVL.

This chain connects TRBV30 to TRBJ2-3; the D gene is possibly TRBD1 (6 bases). This CDR3 is built from 12 residues. The germline V gene has CDR1 GTSNPN and CDR2 SVGIG (reference sequence). V lost 8 bases to trimming and J lost 4 bases, with 13 bases between them. CDR3 sequence: CAIGRGADTQYF. Written as DNA, the CDR3 is TGTGCCATTGGCAGGGGCGCAGATACGCAGTATTTT.

V usage is TRBV30 and J usage is TRBJ1-4; 10 bases align to TRBD1. CDR1 is GTSNPN, CDR2 SVGIG, per germline (reference sequence). Trimming took 5 bases from V and 8 from J; bases not matched to a gene: 2. The CDR3 loop spans 12 amino acids. The CDR3 nucleotides read TGTGCCTGGGGACAGGGGGGAGAAAAACTGTTTTTT. It codes for CAWGQGGEKLFF.

V and J are TRBV5-8 and TRBJ2-4; perhaps TRBD1 as D (5 bases). V was shortened by 6 bases and J by 4 bases, with 14 bases between the two germline ends. The CDR3 is made up of 14 amino acids. From germline, CDR1 is SGHTS and CDR2 YDEGEE. CDR3 region: CASTPTVLKNIQYF. In nucleotides, the CDR3 is TGTGCCAGCACCCCGACAGTCCTGAAAAACATTCAGTACTTC.

The V call is TRBV11-2, the J call TRBJ2-7; TRBD1 aligns across 9 bases. CDR1 and CDR2 from the germline V gene are SGHAT and FQNNGV. J gave up 4 bases and V 1 base, and 2 bases lay outside the gene matches. The CDR3 has 14 residues. CDR3 region: CASSLGGQGYEQYF. Here the CDR3 DNA reads TGTGCCAGCAGCTTAGGGGGACAGGGTTACGAGCAGTACTTC.

The chain is built from TRBV28 and TRBJ2-7, with D possibly matching TRBD2 (6 bases). The CDR3 is 15 amino acids. Trimming took 8 bases from V and 0 from J, leaving 17 bases between them. CDR1 is MDHEN, CDR2 SYDVKM, per germline. Written as DNA, the CDR3 is TGTGCCAGCCTCCACCAGGGAGGAGCCTCCTACGAGCAGTACTTC. Residues: CASLHQGGASYEQYF. Using reference TRBV28 and TRBJ2-7 for the parts outside the CDR3, the full variable domain is DVKVTQSSRYLVKRTGEKVFLECVQDMDHENMFWYRQDPGLGLRLIYFSYDVKMKEKGDIPEGYSVSREKKERFSLILESASTNQTSMYLCASLHQGGASYEQYFGPGTRLTVT.

V usage is TRBV18 and J usage is TRBJ2-1, with 10 bases identical to TRBD2. Germline V CDR1 and CDR2: KGHSH, LQKENI. CDR3 length: 17 amino acids. Trimming took 4 bases from V and 8 from J; bases not matched to a gene: 14. The DNA of the CDR3 is TGTGCCAGCTCACTTCCTACTAGCGGGAAAACGAAGTATGAGCAGTTCTTC. The encoded protein is CASSLPTSGKTKYEQFF.

This clone was recorded a few times. CDR3 residues: CASSLGGRGGHEQFF. Here the CDR3 DNA reads TGTGCCAGCAGCTTAGGAGGGCGGGGGGGGCATGAGCAGTTCTTC. The chain has TRBV11-3 and TRBJ2-1; 9 bases line up with TRBD2. CDR1 is SGHNT, CDR2 YENEEA, per germline. This CDR3 region has 15 residues. The junction had 6 bases not matched to a gene; V was cut back by 1 base and J by 8 bases. Combining the CDR3 with reference TRBV11-3 and TRBJ2-1 gives the whole variable domain EAGVVQSPRYKIIEKKQPVAFWCNPISGHNTLYWYLQNLGQGPELLIRYENEEAVDDSQLPKDRFSAERLKGVDSTLKIQPAELGDSAVYLCASSLGGRGGHEQFFGPGTRLTVL.

The gene calls are TRBV4-2 and TRBJ2-2; 13 bases fit TRBD2. V was pared by 0 bases and J by 5 bases, with 6 bases of the junction left unmatched. The CDR3 is made up of 18 amino acids. Germline lookup yields CDR1 LGHNA and CDR2 YNFKEQ. CDR3 nucleotides: TGTGCCAGCAGCCAAGATGATTTGACTAGCGGGAGGACCGGGGAGCTGTTTTTT. This sequence encodes CASSQDDLTSGRTGELFF.

The V gene is TRBV7-6, the J gene TRBJ2-3; D unclear. Trimming shortened V by 8 bases and J by 0 bases, and 9 bases separated the two germline ends. Germline CDR1 is SGHVS and CDR2 is FNYEAQ. CDR3 size: 13 residues. The CDR3 reads CASRDLSTDTQYF. CDR3 DNA sequence: TGTGCCAGCCGTGACTTGAGCACAGATACGCAGTATTTT.

The chain is built from TRBV28 and TRBJ2-7; possibly TRBD1 for D (5 bases). V was shortened by 3 bases and J by 3 bases, with 12 bases between the two germline ends. The CDR3 extends over 14 amino acids. CDR1 is MDHEN, CDR2 SYDVKM, per germline. The CDR3 reads CASSFGPGIYEQYF. The CDR3 nucleotides read TGTGCCAGCAGTTTTGGGCCAGGGATCTACGAGCAGTACTTC. The full variable domain, rest sourced from reference TRBV28 and TRBJ2-7, is DVKVTQSSRYLVKRTGEKVFLECVQDMDHENMFWYRQDPGLGLRLIYFSYDVKMKEKGDIPEGYSVSREKKERFSLILESASTNQTSMYLCASSFGPGIYEQYFGPGTRLTVT.

In this sample, this clone turned up a few times. This chain connects TRBV7-9 to TRBJ2-1; 8 bases fit TRBD2. V dropped 5 bases and J dropped 15; count of bases not matched to a gene: 12. The CDR3 sequence is 13 residues long. From germline, CDR1 is SEHNR and CDR2 FQNEAQ (reference sequence). CDR3 amino acids: CASSDLIGTRLFF. The CDR3 DNA follows: TGTGCCAGCAGCGACCTTATCGGGACTAGGCTGTTCTTC.

The rearrangement links TRBV27 to TRBJ2-5, with TRBD2 matching over 7 bases. Germline V gene data show CDR1 as MNHEY and CDR2 as SMNVEV (reference sequence). The length of the CDR3 is 13 residues. V dropped 11 bases and J dropped 4; count of bases not matched to a gene: 10. CDR3 protein: CAVRDYSGETQYF. As DNA, the CDR3 is TGTGCCGTACGGGACTACTCCGGAGAGACCCAGTACTTC.

This chain uses TRBV12-5 with TRBJ2-1; TRBD2 might be the D (5 bases). This CDR3 has 14 residues. Germline CDR1 reads LGHNT; CDR2 reads FRNRAP. V was trimmed by 9 bases and J by 4 bases, leaving 16 bases between them. The CDR3, as DNA: TGTGCTAGCACCCTCTACCGCGGGTACAATGAGCAGTTCTTC. Residues: CASTLYRGYNEQFF.

The rearrangement joins TRBV5-8 to TRBJ1-2; possibly TRBD1 for D (5 bases). This CDR3 is built from 12 residues. The germline V gene encodes CDR1 SGHTS and CDR2 YDEGEE. V was cut by 3 bases and J by 3 bases, with 6 bases left in between. The CDR3 sequence: CASSSRDYGYTF. CDR3 DNA sequence: TGTGCCAGCAGCTCCAGGGACTATGGCTACACCTTC.